This T cell receptor beta chain was sequenced for a study of T cells in Graves' hyperthyroidism and ophthalmopathy. A few counts support this clonotype. Trimming took off 4 bases at V and 6 bases at J, with 11 bases between the two ends. Germline CDR1 and CDR2: SGDLS and YYNGEE. This CDR3 has 12 residues. From more than 8 ml of fresh peripheral blood, PBMCs were isolated. Amplified regions were TCR beta CDR3 sequences from RNA transcripts. RT-PCR in the first round (using the HTBI primer set) targeted the TCR CDR3. Via MiXCR, TCRdb re-called the multiplex PCR reads, giving one row per CDR3 protein. The sample includes about 770,000 distinct CDR3 sequences, around 19% seen only once; the top ten take approximately 15%.

This chain uses TRBV9 with TRBJ2-7; D tentatively fits TRBD1 or TRBD2 (5 bases each). This TCR derives from a woman aged 50 to 60 with Graves' hyperthyroidism that later progressed to Graves' ophthalmopathy. The sequenced sample was blood. The CDR3 DNA sequence: TGTGCCAGCAGCCCCAGAGGGGTCGAGCAGTACTTC. Its translation is CASSPRGVEQYF.